This T cell receptor beta chain was recovered during a study of control samples from healthy donors and cancer patients (dated by TCRdb to 2019 to 2021). The method behind the library was the immunoSEQ multiplex PCR assay. TCRdb took over this immuneACCESS table, retaining in-frame rearrangements with V and J assigned. Such tables are incomplete; in checked studies, under half of the missing clones stem from an unresolved V gene, and the remainder is unexplained. The sample table holds roughly 100,000 clones, of which roughly 88% were seen once. Together, the top ten hold 11% to 15% of the sample. V loses 4 bases at its end and J loses 10 bases; junction bases beyond the gene matches: 11. CDR1 and CDR2 (SEHNR, FQNEAQ) derive from the germline V gene (reference sequence). The CDR3 runs 16 residues from the cysteine to the phenylalanine. The only DNA kept is the CDR3, 48 bases in frame from the first base.

Worth noting for this clone: There is no known antigen for this receptor. The sample holds no much larger clone one base away, and base qualities are not on file.

This TCR was recovered from a man aged 25-45 years in good health. Recombination joined TRBV7-9 with TRBJ1-6; the junction holds 9 bases that match TRBD1. Sequenced material: blood. The nucleotide sequence is TGTGCCAGCAGCTCCCTTACAGGGGGCAGTGACTCACCCCTCCACTTT. This is translated as CASSSLTGGSDSPLHF. Extended through the reference TRBV7-9 and TRBJ1-6 proteins, this CDR3 yields the full variable domain: DTGVSQNPRHKITKRGQNVTFRCDPISEHNRLYWYRQTLGQGPEFLTYFQNEAQLEKSRLLSDRFSAERPKGSFSTLEIQRTEQGDSAMYLCASSSLTGGSDSPLHFGNGTRLTVT.